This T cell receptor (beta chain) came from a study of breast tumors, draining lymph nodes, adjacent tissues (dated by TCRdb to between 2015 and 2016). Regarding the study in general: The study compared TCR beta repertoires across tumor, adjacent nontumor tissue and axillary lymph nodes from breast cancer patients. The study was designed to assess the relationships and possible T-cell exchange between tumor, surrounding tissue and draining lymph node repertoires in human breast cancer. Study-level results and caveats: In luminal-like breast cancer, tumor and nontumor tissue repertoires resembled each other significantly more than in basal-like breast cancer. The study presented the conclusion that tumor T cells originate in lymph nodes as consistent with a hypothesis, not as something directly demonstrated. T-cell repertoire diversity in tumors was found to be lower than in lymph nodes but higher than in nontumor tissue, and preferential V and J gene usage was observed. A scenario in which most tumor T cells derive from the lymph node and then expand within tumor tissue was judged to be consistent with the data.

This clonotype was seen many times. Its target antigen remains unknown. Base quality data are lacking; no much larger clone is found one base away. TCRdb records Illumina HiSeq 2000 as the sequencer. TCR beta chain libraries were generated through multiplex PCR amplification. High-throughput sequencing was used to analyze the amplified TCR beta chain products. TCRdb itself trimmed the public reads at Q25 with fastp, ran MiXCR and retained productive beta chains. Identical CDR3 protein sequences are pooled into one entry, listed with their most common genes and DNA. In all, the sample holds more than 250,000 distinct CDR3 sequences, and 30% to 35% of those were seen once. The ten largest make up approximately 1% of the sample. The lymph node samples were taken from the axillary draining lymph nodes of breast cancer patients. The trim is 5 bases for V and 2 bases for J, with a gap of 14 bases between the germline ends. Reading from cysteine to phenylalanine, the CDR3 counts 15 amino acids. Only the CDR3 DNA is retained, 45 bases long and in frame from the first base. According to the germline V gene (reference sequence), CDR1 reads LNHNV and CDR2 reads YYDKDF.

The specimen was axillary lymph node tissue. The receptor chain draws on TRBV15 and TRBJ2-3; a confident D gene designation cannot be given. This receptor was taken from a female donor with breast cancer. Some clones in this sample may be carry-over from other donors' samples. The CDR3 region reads CATSPQGGSTDTQYF. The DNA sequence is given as TGTGCCACCAGCCCCCAAGGTGGATCCACAGATACGCAGTATTTT.